This TCR beta chain was identified in a study of beta chain features in type 1 diabetes. On average, the one heparinised blood draw given by each donor was approximately 120 mL. Whole-study findings and limits: Shorter TCRB CDR3s, moderately but significantly so, marked every one of the four CD4+ subsets in Type 1 diabetes patients. Naive, central memory and Treg TCRB repertoires seemed to resemble each other more closely in patients than they did in healthy donors. Sequencing the cDNA could make cells with high TCR expression show up more than they should.

The CDR3 is 15 amino acids. V lost 0 bases and J lost 5, with 14 bases in between. Germline-derived CDR1 and CDR2 are SGHRS and YFSETQ. The investigators reverse transcribed all of the isolated RNA, so they sequenced expressed TCRB transcripts. The assay was immunoSEQ multiplex PCR, and TCRdb's table has in-frame clones only and misses some. The table lists 150,000 to 180,000 clones, over 8.5% of them singletons. As concerns this clone: Its antigen is currently unknown.

The chain is built from TRBV5-1 and TRBJ1-1; D is undetermined. The sequence derives from a man aged 18 to 29 in good health. Input material: central memory CD4+ T cells from blood. The CDR3 protein is CASSLGRTVRTEAFF. The CDR3 DNA follows: TGCGCCAGCAGCTTGGGCCGCACGGTGCGGACTGAAGCTTTCTTT.